The TCR beta chain under discussion was sequenced for a study of cytomegalovirus exposure and HLA in healthy donors. As to this clone: The antigen remains unidentified.

Whole-study results and caveats: In a later analysis, donors in an Asian-associated ancestry cluster reportedly had fewer N-insertions in productive TCRs than the cohort mean.

PCR primers comprised 60 Vbeta and 13 Jbeta primers. Generated by immunoSEQ multiplex PCR, the TCRdb table keeps only in-frame clones and is missing some. The sample consists of some 150,000 clones, approximately 80% of them appearing once. Trimming cost V 10 bases and J 4 bases; bases outside gene matches: 8. This CDR3 spans 13 amino acids. Germline CDR1 is SNHLY and CDR2 is FYNNEI. The sequence derives from a woman aged 50 to 60 in good health and CMV-seronegative. V and J are TRBV2 and TRBJ1-2; TRBD1 aligns across 8 bases. The sample consisted of PBMCs. The CDR3 bases are TGTGCCAACCCCCCAGGGGGCAGCTATGGCTACACCTTC. It is translated as CANPPGGSYGYTF.